This T cell receptor (beta chain) was recorded in a study of blood T cell repertoires in COVID-19. Authors' data handling: Reference gene primers were amplified, and this amplification served to estimate nucleated cell counts. Profiled with immunoSEQ multiplex PCR; TCRdb holds only in-frame clones, not every one. V, J and clone size are taken as reported in that table, and D and trimming were inferred from the DNA itself. The sample has 42,000 or so clones, about 91% seen once. The germline V gene encodes CDR1 SGDLS and CDR2 YYNGEE. There are 16 residues in the CDR3. Trimming took 0 bases from V and 5 from J; bases not matched to a gene: 4.

The rearrangement uses TRBV9 and TRBJ2-1; 11 nucleotides align to TRBD2. The TCR originated in a man in his fifties with active COVID-19. The sequenced material came from peripheral blood. As DNA, the CDR3 is TGTGCCAGCAGCGTAGCCGCGACTAGCGGGAACAATGAGCAGTTCTTC. As protein: CASSVAATSGNNEQFF.